This is a list of T cell receptor beta chains from one sample in a study of metastatic and nonmetastatic thyroid tumors. TCRdb re-called clones via MiXCR from the PCR reads. The sample yields approximately 25,000 clones, about 15% seen once. The material sequenced was blood. All receptors come from a male donor with papillary thyroid cancer or a benign thyroid nodule (not recorded which). Some clones in this sample may be carry-over from other donors' samples. CDR3s include the opening cysteine and the closing phenylalanine or tryptophan. D genes are given only for firm matches. Size is omitted from some rows. Given values are once, few, many or a class for expanded clones.

TRBV6-9,TRBD2,TRBJ2-1,-,CASSYTWGTSGGSSYNEQFF,TGTGCCAGCAGTTATACGTGGGGGACTAGCGGGGGAAGCTCCTACAATGAGCAGTTCTTC
TRBV3-1,TRBD1,TRBJ2-7,many,CASSQGRRGQGAYEQYF,TGTGCCAGCAGCCAAGGGAGACGGGGACAGGGGGCCTACGAGCAGTACTTC
TRBV2,-,TRBJ2-7,many,CASTSGRYEQYF,TGTGCCAGCACTTCCGGGAGATACGAGCAGTACTTC
TRBV29-1,-,TRBJ2-1,many,CSVATGWEQFF,TGCAGCGTCGCCACAGGATGGGAGCAGTTCTTC
TRBV2,-,TRBJ2-5,many,CASSGGAGRTETQYF,TGTGCCAGCAGTGGAGGGGCAGGGCGAACTGAGACCCAGTACTTC
TRBV7-2,-,TRBJ2-5,many,CASSLAPAETQYF,TGTGCCAGCAGTCTAGCGCCGGCGGAGACCCAGTACTTC
TRBV6-5,-,TRBJ1-5,-,CVSSSTTYPNQPQHF,TGTGTCAGCAGTTCGACGACATACCCTAATCAGCCCCAGCATTTT
TRBV2,TRBD1,TRBJ2-5,many,CASNGQGVEETQYF,TGTGCCAGCAACGGACAGGGGGTAGAAGAGACCCAGTACTTC
TRBV4-2,-,TRBJ2-7,-,CASSLLGTGKAYEQYF,TGTGCCAGCAGCCTCCTAGGAACAGGGAAGGCCTACGAGCAGTACTTC
TRBV4-1,-,TRBJ2-1,-,CASSQQVRDNDQFF,TGCGCCAGCAGCCAACAGGTGAGGGACAATGACCAGTTCTTC
TRBV27,TRBD1,TRBJ2-3,-,CASKSHGQGGADTQYF,TGTGCCAGCAAATCTCACGGACAGGGTGGGGCAGATACGCAGTATTTT
TRBV7-8,TRBD2,TRBJ2-3,-,CASSDVAGVNTQYF,TGTGCCAGCAGCGACGTAGCGGGGGTCAATACGCAGTATTTT
TRBV5-8,-,TRBJ1-4,many,CASSLSPVGPLFF,TGTGCCAGCAGCTTGTCACCGGTGGGACCCCTGTTTTTT